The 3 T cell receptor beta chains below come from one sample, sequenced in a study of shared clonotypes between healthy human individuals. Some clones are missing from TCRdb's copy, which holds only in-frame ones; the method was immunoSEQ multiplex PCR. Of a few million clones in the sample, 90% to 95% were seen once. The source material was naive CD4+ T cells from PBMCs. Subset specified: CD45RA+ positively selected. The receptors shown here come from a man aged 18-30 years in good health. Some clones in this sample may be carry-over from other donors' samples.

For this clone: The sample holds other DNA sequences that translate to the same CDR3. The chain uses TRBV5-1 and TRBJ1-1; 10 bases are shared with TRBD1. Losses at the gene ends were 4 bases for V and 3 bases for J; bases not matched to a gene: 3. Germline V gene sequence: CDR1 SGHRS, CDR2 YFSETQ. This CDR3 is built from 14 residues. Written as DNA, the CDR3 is TGCGCCAGCAGCAGTGGACAGGGGGACACTGAAGCTTTCTTT. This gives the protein CASSSGQGDTEAFF.

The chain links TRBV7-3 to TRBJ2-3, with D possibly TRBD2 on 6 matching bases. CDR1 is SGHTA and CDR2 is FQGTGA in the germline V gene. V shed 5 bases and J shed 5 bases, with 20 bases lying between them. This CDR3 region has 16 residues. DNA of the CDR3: TGTGCCAGCAGCCCGCATGGCGGGGCTTCGGGAGATACGCAGTATTTT. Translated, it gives CASSPHGGASGDTQYF.

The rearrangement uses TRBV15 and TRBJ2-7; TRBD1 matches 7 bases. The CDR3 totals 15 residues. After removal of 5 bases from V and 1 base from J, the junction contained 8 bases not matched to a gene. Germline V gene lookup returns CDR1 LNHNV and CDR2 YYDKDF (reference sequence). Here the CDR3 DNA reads TGTGCCACCAGCGCAGACCCAGGGGGATCCTACGAGCAGTACTTC. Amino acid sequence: CATSADPGGSYEQYF. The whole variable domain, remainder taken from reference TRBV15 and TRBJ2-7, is DAMVIQNPRYQVTQFGKPVTLSCSQTLNHNVMYWYQQKSSQAPKLLFHYYDKDFNNEADTPDNFQSRRPNTSFCFLDIRSPGLGDTAMYLCATSADPGGSYEQYFGPGTRLTVT.